This T cell receptor beta chain stems from a study of high-grade serous ovarian cancer treatment subgroups. The wider study: Mean per sample: around 14,000 reads, around 7,300 unique TCR beta rearrangements. Study-level findings and limits: Spatial context was lost because tumors were sequenced in bulk. Higher neoantigen levels went with greater TCR clonal relatedness.

This CDR3 has 14 residues. V shed 5 bases and J shed 3 bases, with 14 bases lying between them. In germline, CDR1 is MGHRA, CDR2 YSYEKL. The tumor samples were collected prior to definitive surgery or chemotherapy. A note on this clone: Its antigen is still unknown.

Only in-frame clones appear in the TCRdb table, and some are missing; sequencing was by immunoSEQ multiplex PCR. This table has around 5,000 clones, about 73% appearing once. The J gene is TRBJ2-7, the V gene TRBV4-1; D is undetermined. The sequence was obtained from a human donor with high-grade serous ovarian cancer. The sequencing input was tumor tissue. CDR3 loop: CASSARALFYEQYF. Here the CDR3 DNA reads TGCGCCAGCAGCGCCCGGGCCCTTTTCTACGAGCAGTACTTC.